This T cell receptor (beta chain) was retrieved from a study of T cell responses to AZD1222 COVID-19 vaccine. Study details: Pooling of second doses given at about 4 or about 12 weeks was done.

Some clones are missing from TCRdb's copy, which holds only in-frame ones; the method was immunoSEQ multiplex PCR. The sample yields some 82,000 clones, 90% seen once. Germline V gene sequence: CDR1 LGHDT, CDR2 YNNKEL (reference sequence). This CDR3 has 15 amino acids. The V gene lost 1 base and the J gene lost 3 bases, with 12 bases spanning the gap. Turning to this clone: As yet, its antigen is unknown.

Findings and limits, study-wide: Vaccine-associated CD4 TCRs spanned spike, dominant at 160-218 and 743-854.

This clonotype originated in an adult in good health. The sample here was peripheral blood, taken on day 0 of AZD1222 vaccination. The chain links TRBV3-1 (or the pseudogene TRBV3-2) to TRBJ1-1; D remains unclear. The CDR3 region is CASSQVVGRYTEAFF. In nucleotides, the CDR3 is TGTGCCAGCAGCCAAGTGGTTGGCAGATACACTGAAGCTTTCTTT.